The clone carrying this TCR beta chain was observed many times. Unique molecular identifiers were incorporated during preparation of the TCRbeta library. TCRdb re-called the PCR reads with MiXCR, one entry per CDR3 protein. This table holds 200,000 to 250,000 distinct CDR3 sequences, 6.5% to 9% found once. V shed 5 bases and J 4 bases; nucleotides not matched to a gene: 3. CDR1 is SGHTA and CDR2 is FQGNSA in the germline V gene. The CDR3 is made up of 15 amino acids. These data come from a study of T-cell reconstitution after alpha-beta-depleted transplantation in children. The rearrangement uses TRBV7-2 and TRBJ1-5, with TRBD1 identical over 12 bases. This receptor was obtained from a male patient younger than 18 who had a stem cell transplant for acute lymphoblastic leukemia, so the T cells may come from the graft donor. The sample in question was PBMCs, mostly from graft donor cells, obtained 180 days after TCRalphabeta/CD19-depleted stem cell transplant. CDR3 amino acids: CASSRGQGANQPQHF. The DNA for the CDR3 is TGTGCCAGCAGCAGGGGACAGGGGGCGAATCAGCCCCAGCATTTT.